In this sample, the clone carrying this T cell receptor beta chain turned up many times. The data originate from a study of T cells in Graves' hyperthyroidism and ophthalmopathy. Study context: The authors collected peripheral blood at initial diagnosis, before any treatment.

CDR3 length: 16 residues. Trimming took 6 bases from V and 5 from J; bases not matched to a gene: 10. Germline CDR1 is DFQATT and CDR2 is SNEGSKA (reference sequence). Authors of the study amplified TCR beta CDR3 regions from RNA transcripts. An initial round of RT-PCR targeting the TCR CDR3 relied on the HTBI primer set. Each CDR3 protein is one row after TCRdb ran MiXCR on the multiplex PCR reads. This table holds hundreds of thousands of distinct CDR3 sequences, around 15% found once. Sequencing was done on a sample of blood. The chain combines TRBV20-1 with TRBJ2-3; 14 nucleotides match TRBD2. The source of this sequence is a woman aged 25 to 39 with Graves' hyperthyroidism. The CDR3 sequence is CSATPGLAGVEDTQYF. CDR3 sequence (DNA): TGCAGTGCCACCCCGGGACTAGCGGGAGTCGAAGATACGCAGTATTTT.